The 3 T cell receptor beta chains given below trace back to one sample, sequenced in a study of OX40 agonist ivuxolimab in advanced cancers. Repertoires were generated with immunoSEQ multiplex PCR, while TCRdb's copy carries only in-frame clones and drops some. The sample includes 28,000 or so clones, around 87% seen only once; the top ten take around 21%. The sample here was CD4+ or CD8+ T cells sorted from blood, taken in a trial of the OX40 agonist ivuxolimab. The receptors originated from an adult with an advanced solid tumor such as melanoma, head and neck, liver or kidney cancer.

Sample share makes this clone medium-sized (0.01 to 0.1%). The rearrangement links TRBV5-1 to TRBJ1-1; possible D gene TRBD1, 6 bases. The CDR3 sequence is 18 residues long. V gave up 0 bases and J gave up 0 bases, with 18 bases separating them. Per the germline V gene, CDR1 is SGHRS and CDR2 is YFSETQ. The CDR3 sequence is CASSLDGGHPGLNTEAFF. The DNA of the CDR3 is TGCGCCAGCAGCTTGGATGGGGGCCACCCCGGGTTGAACACTGAAGCTTTCTTT.

The V call is TRBV5-4, the J call TRBJ2-3; 7 nucleotides match TRBD2. Trimming cost V 4 bases and J 2 bases; bases outside gene matches: 7. Germline V CDR1 and CDR2: SGHNT, YYREEE (reference sequence). The CDR3 runs to 15 residues. The CDR3 region is CASSPPGLTTDTQYF. The CDR3 DNA sequence: TGTGCCAGCAGCCCGCCGGGACTAACCACAGATACGCAGTATTTT.

CDR3 bases: TGTGCCAGCAGCTCCGGGACAGGGGACTACAATGAGCAGTTCTTC. This translates into CASSSGTGDYNEQFF. This rearrangement joins TRBV5-4 to TRBJ2-1; 10 bases align to TRBD1. The J segment lost 3 bases and the V segment lost 3 bases, leaving 3 bases of the junction unmatched. The CDR3 is 15 amino acids. Germline V gives CDR1 SGHNT, CDR2 YYREEE (reference sequence).